The clone carrying this T cell receptor beta chain was recorded a few times. How the authors handled the data: Researchers report that nucleated cell counts were estimated from reference gene primer amplification. Sequencing used immunoSEQ multiplex PCR; TCRdb keeps in-frame clones, though not all of them. V, J and clone size were drawn from that table, and D and trimming were deduced from the DNA. The sample shows around 97,000 clones, approximately 88% of them seen only once. The sample comes from a study of blood T cell repertoires in COVID-19. The CDR3 covers 13 residues. Germline lookup yields CDR1 LNHDA and CDR2 SQIVND (reference sequence). The V gene lost 5 bases and the J gene lost 0 bases, with 7 bases spanning the gap.

The receptor was isolated from a woman aged 55 to 70 with acute or convalescent COVID-19. The chain employs TRBV19 and TRBJ2-5; D might be TRBD2 (5 bases). Sequenced sample: peripheral blood. The CDR3 DNA is TGTGCCAGTAGTCTCGGGAACCAAGAGACCCAGTACTTC. Translated: CASSLGNQETQYF.